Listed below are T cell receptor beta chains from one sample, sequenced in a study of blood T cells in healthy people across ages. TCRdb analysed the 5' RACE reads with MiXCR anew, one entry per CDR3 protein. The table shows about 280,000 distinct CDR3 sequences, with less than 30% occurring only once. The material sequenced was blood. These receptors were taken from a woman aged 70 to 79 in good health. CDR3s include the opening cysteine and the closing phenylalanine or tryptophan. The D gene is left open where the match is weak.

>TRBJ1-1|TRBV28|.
CASSLIVAGSFNTEAFF
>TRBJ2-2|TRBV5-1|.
CASSLAVGELFF
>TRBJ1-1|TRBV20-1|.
CSAWVNTEAFF
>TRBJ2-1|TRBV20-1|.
CSANRDTSDEQFF
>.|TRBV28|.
CASSLLGGTPTYEQYF
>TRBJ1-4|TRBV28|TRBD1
CASSGQGSGEKLFF
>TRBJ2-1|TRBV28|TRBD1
CASSRGMGQEFNEQFF
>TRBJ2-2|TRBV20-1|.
CSASGSGELFF
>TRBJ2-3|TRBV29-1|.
CSVEEGYF
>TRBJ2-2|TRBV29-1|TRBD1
CSGQGTNTGELFF
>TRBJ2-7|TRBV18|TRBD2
CASSRLAGAYEQYF
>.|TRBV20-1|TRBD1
CSARADGTGREETQYF
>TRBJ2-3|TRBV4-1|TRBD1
CASSQGRDRGTDTQYF
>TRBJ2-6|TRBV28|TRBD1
CASTGRGRGNSGANVLTF
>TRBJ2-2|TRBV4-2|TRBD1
CASSPGTASNTGELFF
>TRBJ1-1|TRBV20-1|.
CSARDWKAAEAFF
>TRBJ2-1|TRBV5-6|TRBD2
CASSSPGLAETSSYNEQFF
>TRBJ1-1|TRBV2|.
CASLTDPVGGPEAFF
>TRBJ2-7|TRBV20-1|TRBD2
CSARDTSPSGSSYEQYF
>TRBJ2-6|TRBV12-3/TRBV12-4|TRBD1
CASSASDGTGFAGANVLTF
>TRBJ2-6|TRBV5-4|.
CASNLRDSGANVLTF
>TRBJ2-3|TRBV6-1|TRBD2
CASSEVQGGSTDTQYF
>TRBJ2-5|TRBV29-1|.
CSVDGTPGETQYF
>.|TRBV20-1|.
CSASQQYEQYF
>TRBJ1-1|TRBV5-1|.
CASSLGWSSMNTEAFF
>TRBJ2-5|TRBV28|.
CASSFSQLQETQYF
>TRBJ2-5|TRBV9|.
CASSVAGPGGQETQYF
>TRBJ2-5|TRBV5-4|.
CASSFGGKGETQYF
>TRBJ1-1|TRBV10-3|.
CAIKPGGGNTEAFF
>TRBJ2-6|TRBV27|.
CASSLFLGLSGANVLTF
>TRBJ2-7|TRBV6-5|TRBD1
CASSAGQGAIYEQYF
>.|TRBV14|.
CASSHTRTAQETQYF
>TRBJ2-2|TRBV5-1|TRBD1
CASRRRTGTNTGELFF
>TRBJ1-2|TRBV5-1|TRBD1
CASSSPGQGTTTF
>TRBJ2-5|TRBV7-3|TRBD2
CASSLIAGVGEQYF
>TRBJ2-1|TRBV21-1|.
CASQRGRGLSHNEQFF
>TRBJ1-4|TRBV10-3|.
CAISESFGQSATNEKLFF
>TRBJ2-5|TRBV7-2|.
CASSFPNIGVSYNEQYF
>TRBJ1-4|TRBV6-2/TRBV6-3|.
CASSYREHNEKLFF
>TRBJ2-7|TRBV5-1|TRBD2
CASSLGLAKTYEQYF
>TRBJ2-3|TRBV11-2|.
CASSLTVDSADTQYF
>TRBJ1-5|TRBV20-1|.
CSATSQEHQPQHF
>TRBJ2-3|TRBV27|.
CASSYGTSDTQYF
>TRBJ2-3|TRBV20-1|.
CSAPSTGTDTQYF
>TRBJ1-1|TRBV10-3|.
CAISESASGAFF
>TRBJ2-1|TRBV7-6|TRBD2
CASSSGALAGVVEQFF
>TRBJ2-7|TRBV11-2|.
CASSYDLAIYEQYF
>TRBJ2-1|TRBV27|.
CASRLAGYNEQFF
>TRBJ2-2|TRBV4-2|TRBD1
CASSEGTGDTGELFF
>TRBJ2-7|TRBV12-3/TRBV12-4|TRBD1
CASSLAWTGMGREQYF
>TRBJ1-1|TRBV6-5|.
CASRRDSNTEAFF
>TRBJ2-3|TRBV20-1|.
CSARRSGSTDTQYF
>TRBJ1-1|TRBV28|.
CASIPLQGRAFF